Presented here are 14 T cell receptor beta chains from one specimen sequenced in a study of response to subunit inactivated influenza vaccine. From the RT-PCR reads, TCRdb called clonotypes with MiXCR, one entry per CDR3 protein. Here the sample spans 150,000 or so distinct CDR3 sequences, roughly 10% being singletons. The specimen was CD8+ T cells sorted from PBMCs, collected less than 25 months after vaccination. The receptors were sampled from a man in his fifties or sixties who received an inactivated influenza vaccine.

The chain uses TRBV9 and TRBJ2-7; D might be TRBD2 (5 bases). The CDR3 loop spans 13 amino acids. V was trimmed by 3 bases and J by 3 bases, leaving 10 bases between them. Looked up from germline, CDR1 is SGDLS and CDR2 is YYNGEE. The CDR3 reads CASSDGINYEQYF. CDR3 coding DNA: TGTGCCAGCAGCGACGGGATAAACTACGAGCAGTACTTC.

This clonotype appeared a few times. The chain recombines TRBV4-1 with TRBJ2-1; unclear D gene. The V gene's germline CDR1 is MGHRA and CDR2 YSYEKL. V dropped 0 bases and J dropped 4 bases, with 7 bases sitting between them. The CDR3 is 14 residues long. CDR3: CASSQESRYNEQFF. The CDR3 DNA reads as TGCGCCAGCAGCCAAGAGTCCAGGTACAATGAGCAGTTCTTC.

This clonotype was recorded many times. V gene TRBV7-9 combines with J gene TRBJ2-2; either TRBD1 or TRBD2 may fit D (5 bases each). This CDR3 contains 16 residues. CDR1 and CDR2 (germline): SEHNR, FQNEAQ (reference sequence). Trimming removed 2 bases from V and 2 bases from J, with 12 bases in between. The CDR3 sequence is CASSLFQGANTGELFF. The CDR3 coding sequence is TGTGCCAGCAGCTTATTCCAGGGAGCCAACACCGGGGAGCTGTTTTTT.

This clonotype showed up just a few times. The gene calls are TRBV6-5 and TRBJ2-1; TRBD1 might be the D (5 bases). The CDR3 contains 18 residues. Germline CDR1 MNHEY, CDR2 SVGAGI. Trimming pared 2 bases from V and 1 base from J, leaving 18 bases between. The CDR3 reads CASSYGVVDMPSYNEQFF. As DNA, the CDR3 is TGTGCCAGCAGTTACGGAGTGGTGGACATGCCTTCCTACAATGAGCAGTTCTTC.

There are a few counts of this clonotype. CDR3 DNA sequence: TGTGCCAGCAGCCAAAGGACTATAAGCACAGATACGCAGTATTTT. This gives the protein CASSQRTISTDTQYF. The V gene is TRBV3-1, the J gene TRBJ2-3; TRBD2 might be the D (6 bases). The V and J ends lost 2 bases and 0 bases respectively, with 9 bases between them. Germline V gene sequence: CDR1 LGHDT, CDR2 YNNKEL (reference sequence). This CDR3 contains 15 residues.

The table lists this clonotype with many counts. This chain links TRBV10-3 with TRBJ1-5, with 9 bases that match TRBD1. The length of the CDR3 is 14 residues. The germline CDR1 and CDR2 sequences are ENHRY and SYGVKD. The V gene end was trimmed by 8 bases and the J gene end by 7 bases; junction bases not matched to a gene: 9. CDR3 bases: TGTGCCATCGGGGGACAGGGTGTTAACCAGCCCCAGCATTTT. It specifies CAIGGQGVNQPQHF.

This clonotype has more than one count but fewer than ten. The chain is built from TRBV2 and TRBJ2-5; no clear D gene. V was trimmed by 4 bases and J by 6 bases, leaving 12 bases between them. Germline values: CDR1 SNHLY, CDR2 FYNNEI. This CDR3 contains 13 residues. CDR3 nucleotide sequence: TGTGCCAGCAGTGCCCCCGCTCCGAAGACCCAGTACTTC. As protein: CASSAPAPKTQYF.

In this sample, this clonotype turned up a few times. As DNA, the CDR3 is TGCGCCAGCAGCTTGGGGACAGGGGCTAGAGACGAGCAGTACTTC. This sequence encodes CASSLGTGARDEQYF. This chain links TRBV5-1 with TRBJ2-7; 9 nucleotides match TRBD1. CDR3 length: 15 amino acids. Unmatched junction bases numbered 6, after V lost 0 bases and J lost 5 bases. CDR1 and CDR2 (germline): SGHRS, YFSETQ.

The chain links TRBV14 to TRBJ2-7; no clear D gene. The CDR3 runs to 14 residues. V was shortened by 0 bases and J by 5 bases, with 11 bases between the two germline ends. Germline V gives CDR1 SGHDN, CDR2 FVKESK. CDR3 bases: TGTGCCAGCAGCCAAGATTTTATGATGGACGAGCAGTACTTC. Translated: CASSQDFMMDEQYF. Full variable domain (rest looked up from reference TRBV14 and TRBJ2-7): EAGVTQFPSHSVIEKGQTVTLRCDPISGHDNLYWYRRVMGKEIKFLLHFVKESKQDESGMPNNRFLAERTGGTYSTLKVQPAELEDSGVYFCASSQDFMMDEQYFGPGTRLTVT.

This clonotype was found a few times. The chain uses TRBV7-9 and TRBJ1-2; weak D call: TRBD1 (6 bases). CDR3 length: 12 amino acids. Germline V gene data show CDR1 as SEHNR and CDR2 as FQNEAQ (reference sequence). The V end was cut by 5 bases, the J end by 9 bases, with 13 bases between. Here the CDR3 DNA reads TGTGCCAGCAGCCCTACTGGACAGCGCTACACCTTC. Translating it yields CASSPTGQRYTF.

The V and J genes are TRBV15 and TRBJ2-1, with D unresolved. V gave up 5 bases and J gave up 2 bases, with 16 bases separating them. There are 16 residues in the CDR3. Germline V CDR1 and CDR2: LNHNV, YYDKDF (reference sequence). CDR3: CATSRSAQNPYNEQFF. CDR3 nucleotide sequence: TGTGCCACCAGCCGGAGCGCCCAGAACCCCTACAATGAGCAGTTCTTC.

CDR3 nucleotides: TGTGCCAGCAGCTTACGCAGGTTTCCTGAAAAACTGTTTTTT. Its protein is CASSLRRFPEKLFF. The chain combines TRBV13 with TRBJ1-4; D not resolved. Between the trimmed V and J ends, which lost 2 bases and 7 bases, there was a span of 11 bases. The CDR3 totals 14 residues. Germline V gene data show CDR1 as PRHDT and CDR2 as FYEKMQ (reference sequence).

This clonotype was observed a few times. The J gene is TRBJ2-7, the V gene TRBV4-1, with D tentatively TRBD1 (5 bases). Germline V gives CDR1 MGHRA, CDR2 YSYEKL. The germline V and J ends were trimmed by 4 bases and 4 bases, with 17 bases remaining between them. The CDR3 consists of 15 residues. CDR3 amino acids: CASSPPGLGVYEQYF. CDR3 DNA: TGCGCCAGCAGCCCGCCGGGCCTAGGGGTTTACGAGCAGTACTTC.

The CDR3 is CASSEKVGLTYHNYEQYF. The CDR3 DNA reads as TGTGCCAGCAGTGAAAAAGTCGGCTTAACCTACCACAACTACGAGCAGTACTTC. The rearrangement links TRBV2 to TRBJ2-7, with D uncertain. CDR1 is SNHLY and CDR2 is FYNNEI in the germline V gene. The CDR3 extends over 18 amino acids. The ends were cut back, 2 bases at V and 3 bases at J, with 23 bases in the middle.